This T cell receptor (beta chain) is from a study of technical replicates of blood from a few donors. Germline V CDR1 and CDR2: WSHSY, SAAADI. V lost 3 bases and J lost 2; bases outside the gene matches: 15. The CDR3 is 18 residues long. Sequencing was performed with immunoSEQ multiplex PCR; in TCRdb, only in-frame clones are kept and a portion is missing. This table holds 85,000 to 100,000 clones, less than 95% found once. The sequenced material came from T cells isolated from PBMCs. This clonotype originated in a human donor in good health. The rearrangement joins TRBV10-2 to TRBJ2-7; 8 nucleotides match TRBD1. The CDR3 protein is CASSDNQGAFWSAYEQYF. The CDR3 region has the DNA TGCGCCAGCAGTGATAACCAGGGGGCCTTCTGGTCCGCCTACGAGCAGTACTTC.